The 25 T cell receptor beta chains listed next were all sequenced from one sample in a study of OX40 agonist ivuxolimab in advanced cancers. Sequencing was performed with immunoSEQ multiplex PCR; in TCRdb, only in-frame clones are kept and a portion is missing. Of about 72,000 clones in the sample, 85% to 90% were seen once. Sequencing used CD4+ or CD8+ T cells sorted from blood, obtained in a trial of the OX40 agonist ivuxolimab. The receptors originated from an adult with an advanced solid tumor such as melanoma, head and neck, liver or kidney cancer.

V and J are TRBV19 and TRBJ1-3, with D hard to call. The germline gives CDR1 LNHDA, CDR2 SQIVND (reference sequence). There are 12 residues in the CDR3. The ends were cut back, 7 bases at V and 4 bases at J, with 8 bases in the middle. The CDR3 DNA is TGTGCCAGTACAACAAGGGGAAACACCATATATTTT. It is translated as CASTTRGNTIYF.

The genes are TRBV18 and TRBJ2-1; the match to TRBD1 covers 10 bases. The germline V gene encodes CDR1 KGHSH and CDR2 LQKENI. Trimming at V came to 5 bases and at J to 6 bases, leaving 7 bases not matched to a gene. This CDR3 has 15 residues. The CDR3 protein is CASSTGRDRGNEQFF. The CDR3 DNA reads TGTGCCAGCTCAACTGGCCGGGACAGGGGCAATGAGCAGTTCTTC.

The rearrangement links TRBV19 to TRBJ2-7; TRBD1 is a possible D gene (6 bases). Germline V gene sequence: CDR1 LNHDA, CDR2 SQIVND (reference sequence). CDR3 length: 11 residues. The V and J ends lost 10 bases and 13 bases respectively, with 20 bases between them. CDR3 sequence: CANTYRAQYYF. Written as DNA, the CDR3 is TGTGCCAATACCTACAGGGCCCAGTACTACTTC.

The chain combines TRBV30 with TRBJ2-6; the match to TRBD1 covers 7 bases. Looked up from germline, CDR1 is GTSNPN and CDR2 is SVGIG (reference sequence). The CDR3 totals 14 residues. V dropped 4 bases and J dropped 0; count of bases not matched to a gene: 0. The CDR3 region has the DNA TGTGCCTGGACAGGGGGCTCTGGGGCCAACGTCCTGACTTTC. It translates to CAWTGGSGANVLTF.

The rearrangement joins TRBV29-1 to TRBJ1-1, with D uncertain. The CDR3 runs 13 residues. CDR1 and CDR2 (germline): SQVTM, ANQGSEA. V lost 7 bases to trimming and J lost 0 bases, with 12 bases between them. Here the CDR3 DNA reads TGCAGCGGGACTAACACCATGAACACTGAAGCTTTCTTT. It is translated as CSGTNTMNTEAFF.

The chain links TRBV6-1 to TRBJ1-2; no firm D call. Trimming took 0 bases from V and 3 from J, leaving 8 bases between them. Germline values: CDR1 MNHNS, CDR2 SASEGT. The length of the CDR3 is 14 residues. CDR3 in amino acids: CASSEAGRDYGYTF. CDR3 nucleotide sequence: TGTGCCAGCAGTGAAGCCGGAAGGGACTATGGCTACACCTTC.

V and J are TRBV11-2 and TRBJ2-1, with 9 nucleotides matching TRBD2. CDR1 is SGHAT and CDR2 is FQNNGV in the germline V gene. V was clipped by 4 bases and J by 8 bases; unmatched bases: 12. CDR3 length: 16 residues. CDR3 sequence reads: CASSSYRGRVLDEQFF. CDR3 bases: TGTGCCAGCAGCTCGTATCGCGGGAGGGTCTTGGATGAGCAGTTCTTC.

This clone is a singleton in its sample. This sequence joins TRBV6-6 and TRBJ2-5; TRBD1 matches 7 bases. CDR1 is MNHNY, CDR2 SVGAGI, per germline (reference sequence). The CDR3 totals 12 residues. V was clipped by 10 bases and J by 2 bases; unmatched bases: 4. Here the CDR3 reads CATRDRQETQYF. CDR3 in DNA: TGTGCCACCCGGGACAGACAAGAGACCCAGTACTTC.

This clone was recorded once. This chain links TRBV15 with TRBJ2-6; weak D call: TRBD2 (5 bases). With 0 bases removed from V and 0 bases from J, the gap between germline ends came to 6 bases. CDR3 length: 16 residues. Germline CDR1 is LNHNV and CDR2 is YYDKDF (reference sequence). The CDR3 sequence is CATSRDRGSGANVLTF. In DNA form, the CDR3 reads TGTGCCACCAGCAGAGATCGGGGCTCTGGGGCCAACGTCCTGACTTTC.

V gene TRBV5-3 combines with J gene TRBJ2-2, with 9 bases lining up with TRBD1. TRBV5-3 is recorded as an ORF, its role being uncertain. With V trimmed by 2 bases and J by 5 bases, 7 bases remained unmatched. CDR3 size: 16 residues. CDR3 sequence reads: CARSFCGTGLTGELFF. CDR3 nucleotides: TGTGCCAGAAGCTTTTGTGGGACAGGGTTAACCGGGGAGCTGTTTTTT.

This chain links TRBV5-4 with TRBJ2-5, with D unclear. This CDR3 has 15 amino acids. Germline V gene lookup returns CDR1 SGHNT and CDR2 YYREEE (reference sequence). V lost 7 bases and J lost 0, with 16 bases in between. CDR3 in amino acids: CASHTKAGNQETQYF. As DNA, the CDR3 is TGTGCCAGCCACACTAAAGCTGGGAACCAAGAGACCCAGTACTTC. Based on the CDR3 plus reference TRBV5-4 and TRBJ2-5, the full variable domain is ETGVTQSPTHLIKTRGQQVTLRCSSQSGHNTVSWYQQALGQGPQFIFQYYREEENGRGNFPPRFSGLQFPNYSSELNVNALELDDSALYLCASHTKAGNQETQYFGPGTRLLVL.

The chain has TRBV7-6 and TRBJ2-5, with D perhaps matching TRBD1 (6 bases). The CDR3 has 15 amino acids. CDR1 SGHVS and CDR2 FNYEAQ come from the germline V gene. Trimming left V 1 base short and J 4 bases short, with 13 bases between. The CDR3 DNA sequence: TGTGCCAGCAGCTTAGATCAGGGGTACGGAGAGACCCAGTACTTC. Protein: CASSLDQGYGETQYF.

The chain recombines TRBV19 with TRBJ1-5; 8 nucleotides agree with TRBD1. The CDR3 is 13 residues long. Germline V lookup: CDR1 LNHDA, CDR2 SQIVND (reference sequence). V trimming: 6 bases; J trimming: 5 bases; junction bases outside the gene matches: 3. CDR3 sequence (DNA): TGTGCCAGTAGCGCGACAGGGGATCAGCCCCAGCATTTT. This translates into CASSATGDQPQHF.

This chain connects TRBV7-3 to TRBJ2-1; 8 bases are shared with TRBD2. The ends lost 5 bases at V and 8 bases at J; junction bases unmatched: 23. Per the germline V gene, CDR1 is SGHTA and CDR2 is FQGTGA. The CDR3 totals 19 residues. The CDR3 DNA sequence: TGTGCCAGCAGCCCGACCCTCTCGAGAGCGGGAGTTAGGTCAGATGAGCAGTTCTTC. It specifies CASSPTLSRAGVRSDEQFF.

The rearrangement uses TRBV19 and TRBJ1-1, with a weak D call TRBD1 (6 bases). Germline values: CDR1 LNHDA, CDR2 SQIVND (reference sequence). This CDR3 region has 14 residues. Trimming stripped 5 bases from V and 4 bases from J, with 14 bases between. The CDR3 region has the DNA TGTGCCAGTAGTCCACGGGGGCGGGGCACTGAAGCTTTCTTT. This codes for CASSPRGRGTEAFF.

The chain is built from TRBV5-8 and TRBJ2-7; D unclear. Trimming shortened V by 1 base and J by 2 bases, and 10 bases separated the two germline ends. The V gene's germline CDR1 is SGHTS and CDR2 YDEGEE. The CDR3 is 14 residues long. The CDR3 sequence is CASSLRPGPYEQYF. CDR3 nucleotides: TGTGCCAGCAGCTTGCGCCCCGGACCCTACGAGCAGTACTTC.

The chain links TRBV4-1 to TRBJ2-5, with D possibly TRBD1 on 7 matching bases. The ends were cut back, 0 bases at V and 5 bases at J, with 13 bases in the middle. This CDR3 region has 15 residues. Per the germline V gene, CDR1 is MGHRA and CDR2 is YSYEKL. CDR3 protein: CASSQDGAGGETQYF. DNA for the CDR3: TGCGCCAGCAGCCAAGATGGGGCAGGGGGGGAGACCCAGTACTTC.

This chain joins TRBV5-8 and TRBJ1-6, with TRBD1 identical over 8 bases. Germline V gives CDR1 SGHTS, CDR2 YDEGEE. The CDR3 spans 13 residues. V shed 4 bases and J 13 bases; nucleotides not matched to a gene: 7. As DNA, the CDR3 is TGTGCCAGCAGCGGGCCGCAGGGGGCCCCCCTCCACTTT. Amino acids: CASSGPQGAPLHF.

The J gene is TRBJ2-7, the V gene TRBV12-5; 13 bases are shared with TRBD2. The CDR3 runs 17 residues. J was trimmed by 1 base and V by 1 base; bases with no gene match: 4. Germline CDR1 reads LGHNT; CDR2 reads FRNRAP. For the CDR3, the DNA is TGTGCTAGTGGTTTGGGGACTAGCGGGAGTAAGTCCTACGAGCAGTACTTC. Its translation is CASGLGTSGSKSYEQYF. The complete variable domain, with remaining parts taken from reference TRBV12-5 and TRBJ2-7, reads DARVTQTPRHKVTEMGQEVTMRCQPILGHNTVFWYRQTMMQGLELLAYFRNRAPLDDSGMPKDRFSAEMPDATLATLKIQPSEPRDSAVYFCASGLGTSGSKSYEQYFGPGTRLTVT.

This sequence joins TRBV25-1 and TRBJ2-5; tentatively, D is TRBD2 (6 bases). The germline CDR1 and CDR2 sequences are MGHDK and SYGVNS. The CDR3 is 14 residues long. V gave up 6 bases and J gave up 4 bases, with 15 bases separating them. The DNA of the CDR3 is TGTGCCAGCAGGATAAGGGAGGTAGGAGAGACCCAGTACTTC. Amino acid sequence: CASRIREVGETQYF.

V is TRBV27 and J is TRBJ2-3, with 12 nucleotides matching TRBD2. Germline V gene lookup returns CDR1 MNHEY and CDR2 SMNVEV (reference sequence). After removal of 4 bases from V and 6 bases from J, the junction contained 11 bases not matched to a gene. The CDR3 runs 17 residues. CDR3 nucleotides: TGTGCCAGCAGTTCCTTGACTAGCGGGGGCCAGCAGGATACGCAGTATTTT. Amino acid sequence: CASSSLTSGGQQDTQYF.

The chain is built from TRBV7-8 and TRBJ2-3, with 11 bases identical to TRBD2. CDR1 is SGHVS, CDR2 FQNEAQ, per germline. The CDR3 totals 16 residues. J was trimmed by 1 base and V by 2 bases; bases with no gene match: 2. The CDR3 nucleotides are TGTGCCAGCAGCTTACCACTAGCGGGGGGCACAGATACGCAGTATTTT. Translation: CASSLPLAGGTDTQYF.

This chain uses TRBV5-6 with TRBJ1-5; D not resolved. This CDR3 is built from 15 residues. Deletions cut 4 bases from V and 4 bases from J, with 15 bases between. Germline V lookup: CDR1 SGHDT, CDR2 YYEEEE. The CDR3 sequence: CASSPYAQRNQPQHF. CDR3 bases: TGTGCCAGCAGCCCCTATGCACAGCGTAATCAGCCCCAGCATTTT.

The chain combines TRBV5-6 with TRBJ2-5; possibly TRBD1 or TRBD2 for D (5 bases each). Germline V gene data show CDR1 as SGHDT and CDR2 as YYEEEE. Deletions cut 0 bases from V and 4 bases from J, with 7 bases between. This CDR3 is built from 13 residues. CDR3 DNA: TGTGCCAGCAGCTTGGACGGGACAGAGACCCAGTACTTC. Its translation: CASSLDGTETQYF.

The rearrangement uses TRBV5-1 and TRBJ2-6; D possibly matches TRBD1 or TRBD2 (5 bases each). The V gene's germline CDR1 is SGHRS and CDR2 YFSETQ. The V gene lost 1 base and the J gene lost 4 bases, with 15 bases spanning the gap. CDR3 size: 17 residues. CDR3 nucleotide sequence: TGCGCCAGCAGCTTGATATTCGGGGCTTTGGGGGCCAACGTCCTGACTTTC. Its protein product is CASSLIFGALGANVLTF. Combining the CDR3 with reference TRBV5-1 and TRBJ2-6 gives the whole variable domain KAGVTQTPRYLIKTRGQQVTLSCSPISGHRSVSWYQQTPGQGLQFLFEYFSETQRNKGNFPGRFSGRQFSNSRSEMNVSTLELGDSALYLCASSLIFGALGANVLTFGAGSRLTVL.